The 27 T cell receptor beta chains in this list originate from one sample, sequenced in a study of memory CD4+ T cells and cytomegalovirus serostatus. Here immunoSEQ multiplex PCR was the method, and the copy in TCRdb shows in-frame clones only, minus some. The table shows about 64,000 clones, with roughly three quarters occurring only once. The sort gate was single viable CD3+CD4+CD8-CD45RO+ cells for memory CD4+ T cells. The sample taken for sequencing was memory CD4+ T cells from blood. Source of these receptors: an adult in good health and CMV-seronegative.

This chain joins TRBV18 and TRBJ1-2; 8 positions agree with TRBD1. CDR1 and CDR2 from the germline V gene are KGHSH and LQKENI. This CDR3 contains 15 residues. With 4 bases clipped from V and 3 bases from J, the junction kept 7 bases outside the gene matches. As DNA, the CDR3 is TGTGCCAGCTCACTAAGGGACAGGCAAGACTATGGCTACACCTTC. Amino acid sequence: CASSLRDRQDYGYTF.

This clone was picked up one time. V and J are TRBV6-6 and TRBJ1-2, with 10 bases that match TRBD1. Unmatched junction bases numbered 5, after V lost 4 bases and J lost 6 bases. The germline V gene has CDR1 MNHNY and CDR2 SVGAGI (reference sequence). This CDR3 region has 14 residues. The CDR3 is CASSWGQGQDGYTF. CDR3 coding DNA: TGTGCCAGCAGTTGGGGACAGGGGCAGGATGGCTACACCTTC.

The J gene is TRBJ1-4, the V gene TRBV5-4, with 8 bases lining up with TRBD1. There are 15 residues in the CDR3. Losses at the gene ends were 0 bases for V and 8 bases for J; bases not matched to a gene: 6. Germline lookup yields CDR1 SGHNT and CDR2 YYREEE (reference sequence). The CDR3 DNA follows: TGTGCCAGCAGCTTGGATGGACAGGGAATAGAAAAACTGTTTTTT. Encoded protein: CASSLDGQGIEKLFF.

The rearrangement links TRBV15 to TRBJ1-1; perhaps TRBD1 as D (5 bases). Trimming left V 7 bases short and J 2 bases short, with 11 bases between. This CDR3 comprises 13 residues. Germline values: CDR1 LNHNV, CDR2 YYDKDF (reference sequence). This CDR3 reads CATTKTDNTEAFF. CDR3 coding DNA: TGTGCCACCACCAAGACAGACAACACTGAAGCTTTCTTT.

The CDR3 region has the DNA TGTGCTAGTGGTTTGGTACTTGGGTGGCCCTATGGCTACACCTTC. Protein: CASGLVLGWPYGYTF. This rearrangement joins TRBV12-5 to TRBJ1-2; no clear D gene. The CDR3 spans 15 residues. V shed 0 bases and J shed 4 bases, with 12 bases lying between them. In germline, CDR1 is LGHNT, CDR2 FRNRAP.

This chain links TRBV6-6 with TRBJ2-5; the match to TRBD1 covers 7 bases. The CDR3 is made up of 13 amino acids. V was pared by 7 bases and J by 4 bases, with 6 bases of the junction left unmatched. From germline, CDR1 is MNHNY and CDR2 SVGAGI (reference sequence). This CDR3 reads CASTHPGGETQYF. As DNA, the CDR3 is TGTGCCAGCACCCACCCAGGGGGAGAGACCCAGTACTTC.

The V and J genes are TRBV5-6 and TRBJ1-1; D uncertain. Germline V CDR1 and CDR2: SGHDT, YYEEEE. The ends were cut back, 1 base at V and 4 bases at J, with 14 bases in the middle. This CDR3 region has 15 residues. CDR3 sequence (DNA): TGTGCCAGCAGCTTGCAATGGGAGGGTGGCACTGAAGCTTTCTTT. Its protein product is CASSLQWEGGTEAFF. Using reference TRBV5-6 and TRBJ1-1 for the parts outside the CDR3, the full variable domain is DAGVTQSPTHLIKTRGQQVTLRCSPKSGHDTVSWYQQALGQGPQFIFQYYEEEERQRGNFPDRFSGHQFPNYSSELNVNALLLGDSALYLCASSLQWEGGTEAFFGQGTRLTVV.

This clone was found once. The chain joins TRBV4-3 to TRBJ2-2; 7 nucleotides match TRBD2. Germline trimming cut 0 bases from V and 4 bases from J; bases unmatched to any gene: 5. CDR1 LGHNA and CDR2 YSLEER come from the germline V gene. CDR3 length: 16 amino acids. The CDR3 reads CASSQDTASGTGELFF. CDR3 DNA: TGCGCCAGCAGCCAAGATACGGCTAGCGGCACCGGGGAGCTGTTTTTT.

This sequence joins TRBV29-1 and TRBJ1-1; 10 bases align to TRBD1. Per germline, CDR1 SQVTM and CDR2 ANQGSEA. V dropped 7 bases and J dropped 0; count of bases not matched to a gene: 5. This CDR3 spans 14 amino acids. CDR3 bases: TGCAGCGGGAGACAGGGGGCAATGAACACTGAAGCTTTCTTT. This sequence encodes CSGRQGAMNTEAFF.

The chain has TRBV27 and TRBJ1-5; no clear D gene. The V end was cut by 2 bases, the J end by 5 bases, with 7 bases between. This CDR3 has 13 amino acids. CDR1 and CDR2 (germline): MNHEY, SMNVEV (reference sequence). The CDR3 here is CASSLKEYQPQHF. The CDR3, as DNA: TGTGCCAGCAGTTTAAAGGAGTATCAGCCCCAGCATTTT.

This chain links TRBV28 with TRBJ1-2, with TRBD1 matching over 7 bases. The CDR3 extends over 20 amino acids. From germline, CDR1 is MDHEN and CDR2 SYDVKM. V was clipped by 2 bases and J by 5 bases; unmatched bases: 23. The CDR3: CASSLPLGQVDLKMTYGYTF. CDR3 coding DNA: TGTGCCAGCAGTTTACCCCTTGGACAGGTGGACCTTAAGATGACTTATGGCTACACCTTC.

The chain recombines TRBV7-2 with TRBJ1-2; 10 bases agree with TRBD1. The CDR3 is 15 amino acids. The J segment lost 4 bases and the V segment lost 7 bases, leaving 9 bases of the junction unmatched. CDR1 is SGHTA and CDR2 is FQGNSA in the germline V gene. CDR3 amino acids: CASTSMTGGGYGYTF. In DNA form, the CDR3 reads TGTGCCAGCACCTCAATGACAGGGGGCGGCTATGGCTACACCTTC. The entire variable domain, with the rest obtained from reference TRBV7-2 and TRBJ1-2, is as follows: GAGVSQSPSNKVTEKGKDVELRCDPISGHTALYWYRQSLGQGLEFLIYFQGNSAPDKSGLPSDRFSAERTGGSVSTLTIQRTQQEDSAVYLCASTSMTGGGYGYTFGSGTRLTVV.

This clone was observed a few times. The chain uses TRBV29-1 and TRBJ2-1, with 12 bases matching TRBD2. Germline loops: CDR1 SQVTM, CDR2 ANQGSEA. This CDR3 has 14 residues. Trimming at V came to 6 bases and at J to 8 bases, leaving 8 bases not matched to a gene. Written as DNA, the CDR3 is TGCAGCGTCCGTGACCTAGCGGGAGGGGATGAGCAGTTCTTC. It specifies CSVRDLAGGDEQFF.

This clone has a single count. The V call is TRBV5-1, the J call TRBJ2-1; TRBD2 matches at 14 bases. Germline V CDR1 and CDR2: SGHRS, YFSETQ. There are 17 residues in the CDR3. The V gene end was trimmed by 4 bases and the J gene end by 0 bases; junction bases not matched to a gene: 3. CDR3 protein: CASSTGTSGSSYNEQFF. CDR3 nucleotide sequence: TGCGCCAGCAGCACTGGGACTAGCGGGAGCTCCTACAATGAGCAGTTCTTC.

This chain uses TRBV11-1 with TRBJ1-4, with D maybe TRBD1 (6 bases). Trimming took off 5 bases at V and 6 bases at J, with 16 bases between the two ends. This CDR3 is built from 15 residues. Germline V gene data show CDR1 as SGHAT and CDR2 as FQDESV (reference sequence). For the CDR3, the DNA is TGTGCCAGCAGCGAGCCGGGACACGGCGATGAAAAACTGTTTTTT. This encodes CASSEPGHGDEKLFF. The variable domain in full, completed from reference TRBV11-1 and TRBJ1-4, reads EAEVAQSPRYKITEKSQAVAFWCDPISGHATLYWYRQILGQGPELLVQFQDESVVDDSQLPKDRFSAERLKGVDSTLKIQPAELGDSAMYLCASSEPGHGDEKLFFGSGTQLSVL.

V is TRBV27 and J is TRBJ1-4; 10 nucleotides match TRBD1. Trimming removed 0 bases from V and 0 bases from J; junction bases left unmatched: 7. The germline V gene encodes CDR1 MNHEY and CDR2 SMNVEV (reference sequence). This CDR3 region has 19 residues. CDR3 sequence reads: CASSLSNLDRGATNEKLFF. DNA for the CDR3: TGTGCCAGCAGTTTATCGAATCTGGACAGGGGGGCAACTAATGAAAAACTGTTTTTT.

The rearrangement uses TRBV5-1 and TRBJ1-1; 9 bases agree with TRBD1. Unmatched junction bases numbered 8, after V lost 4 bases and J lost 4 bases. This CDR3 has 15 amino acids. The germline CDR1 and CDR2 sequences are SGHRS and YFSETQ. The CDR3 DNA sequence: TGCGCCAGCAGCAACGGACAGGGGCAGGCCACTGAAGCTTTCTTT. This sequence encodes CASSNGQGQATEAFF. Supplemented by reference TRBV5-1 and TRBJ1-1, the full variable domain reads KAGVTQTPRYLIKTRGQQVTLSCSPISGHRSVSWYQQTPGQGLQFLFEYFSETQRNKGNFPGRFSGRQFSNSRSEMNVSTLELGDSALYLCASSNGQGQATEAFFGQGTRLTVV.

The V gene is TRBV7-9, the J gene TRBJ2-3; 10 nucleotides align to TRBD2. V lost 5 bases and J lost 3; bases outside the gene matches: 8. The CDR3 spans 16 residues. Germline assignment: CDR1 SEHNR and CDR2 FQNEAQ (reference sequence). In DNA form, the CDR3 reads TGTGCCAGCAGCCTTCGGGAAGCGGGAGGGACAGATACGCAGTATTTT. It encodes CASSLREAGGTDTQYF. The full variable domain, in which reference TRBV7-9 and TRBJ2-3 provide the parts outside the CDR3, is DTGVSQNPRHKITKRGQNVTFRCDPISEHNRLYWYRQTLGQGPEFLTYFQNEAQLEKSRLLSDRFSAERPKGSFSTLEIQRTEQGDSAMYLCASSLREAGGTDTQYFGPGTRLTVL.

This clone appeared a few times. This chain links TRBV21-1 with TRBJ1-5; TRBD1, the table's D call, lacks a check against the DNA. TRBV21-1 is a known pseudogene. There are 20 residues in the CDR3. Written as DNA, the CDR3 is TGTGCCAGCAGCAGTTCCCCCGAAGGGGCAGGGGCTGAAAGCAATCAGCCCCAGCATTTT. Amino acids: CASSSSPEGAGAESNQPQHF.

The gene calls are TRBV11-3 and TRBJ1-1, with D maybe TRBD1 (5 bases). This CDR3 is built from 15 residues. Germline V gene lookup returns CDR1 SGHNT and CDR2 YENEEA. Trimming cost V 2 bases and J 6 bases, with 16 bases left between them. CDR3 in DNA: TGTGCCAGCAGCTTACGACCCCGGGACTTTGCTGAAGCTTTCTTT. Residues: CASSLRPRDFAEAFF.

The V and J genes are TRBV5-1 and TRBJ1-2; tentative D call: TRBD1 (6 bases). CDR3 length: 14 amino acids. In germline, CDR1 is SGHRS, CDR2 YFSETQ. The V end was cut by 4 bases, the J end by 2 bases, with 12 bases between. The chain's CDR3 is CASSQGHRNYGYTF. As DNA, the CDR3 is TGCGCCAGCAGCCAGGGACACCGAAACTATGGCTACACCTTC.

This clone was counted once. The genes are TRBV15 and TRBJ1-2; D gene unclear. V was clipped by 1 base and J by 3 bases, with 12 bases between them. Germline CDR1 and CDR2: LNHNV and YYDKDF (reference sequence). The CDR3 covers 15 residues. CDR3 DNA: TGTGCCACCAGCAGAGGCAGGTCGACGGACTATGGCTACACCTTC. It translates to CATSRGRSTDYGYTF.

The V gene is TRBV7-9, the J gene TRBJ1-2; 11 bases match TRBD1. The V segment lost 5 bases and the J segment 6 bases; nucleotides outside the gene matches: 11. The CDR3 has 16 amino acids. Germline loops: CDR1 SEHNR, CDR2 FQNEAQ (reference sequence). The CDR3 protein is CASSAGTGGLLDGYTF. As DNA, the CDR3 is TGTGCCAGCAGCGCCGGGACAGGGGGTTTGTTGGATGGCTACACCTTC.

The chain employs TRBV7-6 and TRBJ2-7; 9 nucleotides line up with TRBD1. Germline V lookup: CDR1 SGHVS, CDR2 FNYEAQ. J lost 3 bases, V lost 0 bases, and 3 bases had no gene match. The CDR3 sequence is 15 residues long. CDR3 nucleotides: TGTGCCAGCAGCTTAGCCGTGGACAGGGGCTACGAGCAGTACTTC. Residues: CASSLAVDRGYEQYF.

On this clone: Mismatch with germline at one junction end may stem from a read error. This chain uses TRBV5-4 with TRBJ2-7, with D possibly being TRBD2 (6 bases). Germline loops: CDR1 SGHNT, CDR2 YYREEE (reference sequence). There are 14 residues in the CDR3. The CDR3 sequence is CASSLAEPGVPWVF. CDR3 nucleotide sequence: TGTGCCAGCAGCTTGGCCGAACCGGGAGTACCATGGGTTTTC.

The CDR3: CAWGLGYGYTF. The CDR3 DNA reads TGTGCCTGGGGGTTGGGTTATGGCTACACCTTC. The chain joins TRBV30 to TRBJ1-2; D not resolved. The V end lost 5 bases, the J end lost 5 bases, and 9 bases lay between the germline ends. The germline CDR1 and CDR2 sequences are GTSNPN and SVGIG (reference sequence). The CDR3 sequence is 11 residues long.

The chain has TRBV6-5 and TRBJ1-1, with 7 bases lining up with TRBD1. Germline V CDR1 and CDR2: MNHEY, SVGAGI. V gave up 6 bases and J gave up 5 bases; unmatched junction bases: 6. The CDR3 consists of 13 residues. CDR3 sequence reads: CASRPGGYTEAFF. For the CDR3, the DNA is TGTGCCAGCAGACCAGGGGGTTATACTGAAGCTTTCTTT.